This T cell receptor (beta chain) was retrieved from a study of OX40 agonist ivuxolimab in advanced cancers. Overall study: Patients were treated with intravenous ivuxolimab, dosed at 0.01 to 10 mg/kg and infused every 2 weeks.

Sequencing was performed with immunoSEQ multiplex PCR; in TCRdb, only in-frame clones are kept and a portion is missing. The sample has about 44,000 clones, 75% to 90% seen once. Points from the study as a whole: It was also the case that some nonresponders had low normalized T-cell clonal expansion.

V was cut by 1 base and J by 6 bases, with 10 bases left in between. Per germline, CDR1 SGHRS and CDR2 YFSETQ. The CDR3 has 13 amino acids. Autoimmune disease history or systemic immunosuppression led to patient exclusion. As regards this clone: Its antigen remains unidentified.

The chain is built from TRBV5-1 and TRBJ1-1; TRBD1 might be the D (6 bases). This sequence originates from an adult with an advanced solid tumor such as melanoma, head and neck, liver or kidney cancer. The sample here was CD4+ or CD8+ T cells sorted from blood, taken in a trial of the OX40 agonist ivuxolimab. The CDR3 DNA sequence: TGCGCCAGCAGCTTGTCAGGGACACCTGAAGCTTTCTTT. Its protein product is CASSLSGTPEAFF.